Here is one T cell receptor beta chain with its context. Its binding antigen is unknown. The record has no base qualities; no much larger clone is one base away. The treatment or condition label on this specimen signifies: live attenuated yellow fever vaccine strain. A standard Ficoll-Paque protocol was used to isolate PBMCs from peripheral blood. CD4 and CD8 T-cell fractions were isolated with Dynabeads CD4 and CD8 positive selection kits. RNA was extracted with TriZol from bulk PBMCs, CD4 and CD8 fractions, and dextramer-positive and dextramer-negative fractions. This sample stems from a study of T cells after yellow fever vaccination (dated 2019 in TCRdb). Study-wide context: The SMART-Seq v4 Ultra Low Input RNA kit was used to prepare libraries from fractions with low cell numbers. Blood was collected at multiple timepoints before and after primary and secondary immunization, and bulk PBMC replicates and cell subsets were isolated. Bulk TCR alpha and beta repertoires were sequenced longitudinally to track T-cell clones before and after primary and booster YFV17D yellow fever vaccination. The cohort comprised two healthy male donors, one aged 18 to 29 and one aged 30 to 40 years.

The CDR1 and CDR2 encoded by the germline V gene are SGHRS and YFSETQ. The CDR3 has 15 amino acids, counting the end cysteine and phenylalanine. Of the read, only the CDR3 DNA is kept; its 45 bases are in frame from base 1. Clipping removes 3 bases from V and 0 bases from J, with 4 as the unmatched junction base count. The research as a whole found: Most clones expanded after primary vaccination (about 95% of CD4 and 88% of CD8) were re-detected after the booster, suggesting that broad memory maintenance occurred. Because the study included only a couple of donors, the extent to which the findings can be generalized is limited. The secondary T-cell response was weaker than the primary response but faster, peaking on day 5 instead of day 15. A small fraction of clonotypes showed up in both the CD4 and CD8 compartments, probably as a result of convergent recombination. FACS-sorted repertoires could contain abundant contaminating clonotypes from the bulk population, so computational filtering was required.

TCR cDNA was synthesized by 5'RACE template switching, through which a universal primer site and unique molecular identifiers were introduced. Priming for cDNA synthesis came from both the TCR alpha and TCR beta constant segments. Library amplification involved two PCR steps, and the second step added sample barcodes and sequencing adapters. Libraries were sequenced on Illumina HiSeq 2500 (2x100 bp) or NovaSeq (2x150 bp). As for the original processing: Demultiplexing of reads and collapsing into UMI consensus sequences were performed with MIGEC, and V(D)J alignment was carried out with MiXCR. Vaccine-responding clonotypes were identified with edgeR using replicate PBMC samples, with FDR below 0.01 and a log2 fold change above 5 up to day 15 being required. Each bulk clonotype was labeled CD4 or CD8 based on which sequenced repertoire, CD4 or CD8, contained the clonotype at higher abundance. In TCRdb, the public reads were trimmed at Q25 with fastp and aligned with MiXCR, with productive beta chains retained. Under each unique CDR3 protein, matching rows form one entry showing the most common genes and DNA. These V and J calls are TCRdb output, not the study's own analysis. Within this sample are about 73,000 distinct CDR3 sequences, with roughly 7.4% of them counted one time only. Roughly two fifths of the sample rests with the top ten.

This specimen consisted of CD8+ T cells sorted from PBMCs, obtained on the day of the yellow fever booster vaccination. The V and J segments used are TRBV5-1 and TRBJ2-7, with 9 bases aligning to TRBD1. The source of this sequence is a man aged 25-45 years who received the YFV17D yellow fever vaccine. The DNA sequence reads TGCGCCAGCAGCTGGCTGACAGGGGGCTCCTACGAGCAGTACTTC. Translated, it reads CASSWLTGGSYEQYF.